The TCR beta chain described here comes from a study of shared clonotypes between healthy human individuals. The repertoire was sequenced with immunoSEQ multiplex PCR; TCRdb's copy has only in-frame clones and lacks some. This table holds just over 2,000,000 clones, 85% to 95% found once. In the naive CD8 group, cells lacked CD45RO and were positively selected for CCR7, so terminally differentiated effector memory CD45RA+ cells were left out. The length of the CDR3 is 13 residues. Germline CDR1 reads SNHLY; CDR2 reads FYNNEI. Trimming shortened V by 7 bases and J by 0 bases, and 4 bases separated the two germline ends.

Sequencing was done on a sample of naive CD8+ T cells sorted from blood. The receptor was derived from a man aged 18 to 29 in good health. The V gene is TRBV2, the J gene TRBJ2-6, with no clear D. CDR3 amino acids: CASMDSGANVLTF. The CDR3 DNA follows: TGTGCCAGCATGGACTCTGGGGCCAACGTCCTGACTTTC.